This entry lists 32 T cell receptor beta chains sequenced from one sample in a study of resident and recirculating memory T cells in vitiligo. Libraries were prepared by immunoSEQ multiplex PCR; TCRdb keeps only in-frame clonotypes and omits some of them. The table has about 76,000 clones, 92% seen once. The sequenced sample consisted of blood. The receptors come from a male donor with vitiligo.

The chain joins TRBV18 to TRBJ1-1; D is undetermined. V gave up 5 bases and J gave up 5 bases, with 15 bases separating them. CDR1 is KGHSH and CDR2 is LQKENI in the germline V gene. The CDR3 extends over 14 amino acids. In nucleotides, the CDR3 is TGTGCCAGCTCAAGAGCCCCAGCGGAGACTGAAGCTTTCTTT. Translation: CASSRAPAETEAFF.

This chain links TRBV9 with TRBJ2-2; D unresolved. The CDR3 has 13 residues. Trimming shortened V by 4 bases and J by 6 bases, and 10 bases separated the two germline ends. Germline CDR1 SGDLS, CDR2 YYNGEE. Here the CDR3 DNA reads TGTGCCAGCAGCCCCCGTAGAGCCGGGGAGCTGTTTTTT. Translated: CASSPRRAGELFF.

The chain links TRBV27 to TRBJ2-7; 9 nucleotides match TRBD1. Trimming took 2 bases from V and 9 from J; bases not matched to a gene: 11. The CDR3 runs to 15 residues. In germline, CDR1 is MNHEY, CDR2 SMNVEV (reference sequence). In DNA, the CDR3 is TGTGCCAGCAGTTTAGGGACAGGGCCTGTCGCCGGGCAGTACTTC. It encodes CASSLGTGPVAGQYF.

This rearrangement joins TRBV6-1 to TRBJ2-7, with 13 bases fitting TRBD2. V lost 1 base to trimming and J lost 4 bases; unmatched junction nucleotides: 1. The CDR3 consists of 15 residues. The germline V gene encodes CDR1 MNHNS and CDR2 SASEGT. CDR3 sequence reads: CASSEGTSGSYEQYF. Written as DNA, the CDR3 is TGTGCCAGCAGTGAAGGGACTAGCGGGAGTTACGAGCAGTACTTC.

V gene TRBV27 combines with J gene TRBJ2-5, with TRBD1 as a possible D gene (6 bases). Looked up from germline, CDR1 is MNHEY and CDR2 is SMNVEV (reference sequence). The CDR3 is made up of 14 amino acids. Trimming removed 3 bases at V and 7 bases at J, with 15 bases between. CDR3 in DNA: TGTGCCAGCAGTTTCCGGGGCCGAGGGGGGACCCAGTACTTC. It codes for CASSFRGRGGTQYF.

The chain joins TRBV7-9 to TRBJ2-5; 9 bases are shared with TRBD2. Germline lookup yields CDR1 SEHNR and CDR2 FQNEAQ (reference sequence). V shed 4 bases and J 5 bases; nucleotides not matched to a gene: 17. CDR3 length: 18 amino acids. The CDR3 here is CASSSHPPGAGGLETQYF. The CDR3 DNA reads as TGTGCCAGCAGCTCGCACCCTCCCGGAGCGGGAGGACTCGAGACCCAGTACTTC.

CDR3: CASSYPRAGGTDTQYF. The DNA for the CDR3 is TGTGCCAGCAGTTACCCGAGGGCGGGGGGCACAGATACGCAGTATTTT. V and J are TRBV6-5 and TRBJ2-3, with TRBD2 matching over 7 bases. There are 16 residues in the CDR3. Per the germline V gene, CDR1 is MNHEY and CDR2 is SVGAGI. J lost 1 base, V lost 2 bases, and 6 bases had no gene match.

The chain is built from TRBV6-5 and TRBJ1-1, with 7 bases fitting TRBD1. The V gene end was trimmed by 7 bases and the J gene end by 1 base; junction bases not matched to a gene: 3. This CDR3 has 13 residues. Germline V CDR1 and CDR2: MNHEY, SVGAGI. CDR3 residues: CASNRDRNTEAFF. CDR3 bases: TGTGCCAGCAACCGGGACAGGAACACTGAAGCTTTCTTT.

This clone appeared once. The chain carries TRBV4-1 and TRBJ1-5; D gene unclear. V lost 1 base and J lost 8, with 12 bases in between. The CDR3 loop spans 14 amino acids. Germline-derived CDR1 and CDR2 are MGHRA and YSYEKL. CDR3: CASSQAEGYEPQHF. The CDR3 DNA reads TGCGCCAGCAGCCAAGCCGAGGGCTATGAGCCCCAGCATTTT.

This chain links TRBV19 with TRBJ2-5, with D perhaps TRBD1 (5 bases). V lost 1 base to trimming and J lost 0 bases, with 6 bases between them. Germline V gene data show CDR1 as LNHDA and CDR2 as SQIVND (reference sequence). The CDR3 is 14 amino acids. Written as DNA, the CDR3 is TGTGCCAGTAGTATAGGGGGCTACCAAGAGACCCAGTACTTC. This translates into CASSIGGYQETQYF.

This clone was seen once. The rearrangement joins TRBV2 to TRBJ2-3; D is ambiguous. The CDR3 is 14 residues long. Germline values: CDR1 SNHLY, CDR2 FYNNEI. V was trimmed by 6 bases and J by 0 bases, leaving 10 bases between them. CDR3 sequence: CASRALTSTDTQYF. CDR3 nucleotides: TGTGCCAGCAGGGCGTTGACTAGCACAGATACGCAGTATTTT.

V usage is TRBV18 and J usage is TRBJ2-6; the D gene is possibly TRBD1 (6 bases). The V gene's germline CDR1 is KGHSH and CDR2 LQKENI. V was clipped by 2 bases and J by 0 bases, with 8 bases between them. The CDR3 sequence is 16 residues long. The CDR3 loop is CASSPTQGSGANVLTF. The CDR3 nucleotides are TGTGCCAGCTCACCAACACAGGGCTCTGGGGCCAACGTCCTGACTTTC.

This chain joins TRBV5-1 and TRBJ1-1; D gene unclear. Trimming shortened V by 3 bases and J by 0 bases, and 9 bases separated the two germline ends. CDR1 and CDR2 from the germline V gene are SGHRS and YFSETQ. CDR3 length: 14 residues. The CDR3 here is CASSSRQVNTEAFF. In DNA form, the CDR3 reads TGCGCCAGCAGCTCCCGACAAGTGAACACTGAAGCTTTCTTT. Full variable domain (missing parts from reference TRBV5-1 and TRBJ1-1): KAGVTQTPRYLIKTRGQQVTLSCSPISGHRSVSWYQQTPGQGLQFLFEYFSETQRNKGNFPGRFSGRQFSNSRSEMNVSTLELGDSALYLCASSSRQVNTEAFFGQGTRLTVV.

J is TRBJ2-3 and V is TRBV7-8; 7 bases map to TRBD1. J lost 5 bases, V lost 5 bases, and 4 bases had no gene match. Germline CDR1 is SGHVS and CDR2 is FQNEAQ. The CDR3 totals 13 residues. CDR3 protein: CASSLDRLDTQYF. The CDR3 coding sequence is TGTGCCAGCAGCCTGGACAGGTTAGATACGCAGTATTTT.

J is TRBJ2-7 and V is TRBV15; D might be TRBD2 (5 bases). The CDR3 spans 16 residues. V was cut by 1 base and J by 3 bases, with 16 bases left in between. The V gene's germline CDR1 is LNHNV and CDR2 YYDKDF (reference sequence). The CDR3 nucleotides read TGTGCCACCAGCAGAGCCCTGTCGGGGATCCTCTACGAGCAGTACTTC. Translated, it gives CATSRALSGILYEQYF. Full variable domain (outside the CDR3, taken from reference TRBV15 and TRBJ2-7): DAMVIQNPRYQVTQFGKPVTLSCSQTLNHNVMYWYQQKSSQAPKLLFHYYDKDFNNEADTPDNFQSRRPNTSFCFLDIRSPGLGDTAMYLCATSRALSGILYEQYFGPGTRLTVT.

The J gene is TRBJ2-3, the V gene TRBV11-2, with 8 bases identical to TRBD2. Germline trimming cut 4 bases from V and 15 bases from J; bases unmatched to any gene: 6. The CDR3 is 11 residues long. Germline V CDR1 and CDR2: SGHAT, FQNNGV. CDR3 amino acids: CASSSGLVEYF. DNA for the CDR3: TGTGCCAGCAGCTCGGGACTAGTTGAATATTTT.

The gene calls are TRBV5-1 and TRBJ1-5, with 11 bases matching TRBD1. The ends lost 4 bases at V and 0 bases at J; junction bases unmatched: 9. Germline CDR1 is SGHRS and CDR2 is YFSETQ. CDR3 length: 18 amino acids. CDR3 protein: CASSHNRTGGFSNQPQHF. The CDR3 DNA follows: TGCGCCAGCAGCCATAATCGGACAGGGGGCTTTAGCAATCAGCCCCAGCATTTT.

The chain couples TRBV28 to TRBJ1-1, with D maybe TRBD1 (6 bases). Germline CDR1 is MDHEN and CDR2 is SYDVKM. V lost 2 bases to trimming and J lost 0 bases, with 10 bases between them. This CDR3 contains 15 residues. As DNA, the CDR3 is TGTGCCAGCAGTTTACAGGGACACATGAACACTGAAGCTTTCTTT. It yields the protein CASSLQGHMNTEAFF.

The CDR3 here is CASSFPGFSYEQYF. In DNA, the CDR3 is TGTGCCAGCAGCTTCCCCGGGTTCTCCTACGAGCAGTACTTC. V is TRBV5-4 and J is TRBJ2-7; D remains ambiguous. Germline V gene sequence: CDR1 SGHNT, CDR2 YYREEE (reference sequence). V lost 2 bases and J lost 0, with 9 bases in between. CDR3 length: 14 amino acids. Full variable domain (rest looked up from reference TRBV5-4 and TRBJ2-7): ETGVTQSPTHLIKTRGQQVTLRCSSQSGHNTVSWYQQALGQGPQFIFQYYREEENGRGNFPPRFSGLQFPNYSSELNVNALELDDSALYLCASSFPGFSYEQYFGPGTRLTVT.

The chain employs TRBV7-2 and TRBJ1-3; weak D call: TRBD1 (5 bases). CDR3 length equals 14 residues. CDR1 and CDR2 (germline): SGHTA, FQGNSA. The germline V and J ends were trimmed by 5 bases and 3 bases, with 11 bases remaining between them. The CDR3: CASSPQGDGNTIYF. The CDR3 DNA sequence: TGTGCCAGCAGCCCGCAGGGTGATGGAAACACCATATATTTT.

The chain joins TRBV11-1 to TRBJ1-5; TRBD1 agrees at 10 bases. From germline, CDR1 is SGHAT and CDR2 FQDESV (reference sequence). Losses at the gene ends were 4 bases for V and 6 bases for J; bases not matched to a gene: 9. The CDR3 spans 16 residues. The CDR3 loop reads CASSSPGQGRFQPQHF. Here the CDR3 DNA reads TGTGCCAGCAGCTCGCCGGGACAGGGGAGGTTTCAGCCCCAGCATTTT.

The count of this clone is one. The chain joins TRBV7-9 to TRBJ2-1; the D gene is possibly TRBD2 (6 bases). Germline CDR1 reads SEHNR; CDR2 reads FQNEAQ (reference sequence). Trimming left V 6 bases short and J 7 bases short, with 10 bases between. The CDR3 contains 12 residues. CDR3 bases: TGTGCCAGCAGGAATCTAGCGAATGAGCAGTTCTTC. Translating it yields CASRNLANEQFF.

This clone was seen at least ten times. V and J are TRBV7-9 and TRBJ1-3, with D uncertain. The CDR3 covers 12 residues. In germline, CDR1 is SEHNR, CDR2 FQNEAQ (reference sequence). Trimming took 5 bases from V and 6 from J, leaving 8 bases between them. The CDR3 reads CASSPTVNTIYF. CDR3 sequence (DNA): TGTGCCAGCAGCCCGACTGTAAACACCATATATTTT.

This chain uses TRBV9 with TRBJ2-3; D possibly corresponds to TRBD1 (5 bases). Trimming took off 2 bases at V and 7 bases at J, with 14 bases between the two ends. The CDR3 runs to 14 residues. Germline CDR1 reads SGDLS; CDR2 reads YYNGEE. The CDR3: CASSVQQVGNTQYF. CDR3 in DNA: TGTGCCAGCAGCGTCCAACAGGTTGGGAATACGCAGTATTTT.

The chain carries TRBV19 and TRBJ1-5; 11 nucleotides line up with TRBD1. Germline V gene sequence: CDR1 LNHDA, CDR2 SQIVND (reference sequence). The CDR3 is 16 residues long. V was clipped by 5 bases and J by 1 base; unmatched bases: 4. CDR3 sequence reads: CASSLRDRGSNQPQHF. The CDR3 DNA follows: TGTGCCAGTAGTCTTCGGGACAGGGGGAGCAATCAGCCCCAGCATTTT.

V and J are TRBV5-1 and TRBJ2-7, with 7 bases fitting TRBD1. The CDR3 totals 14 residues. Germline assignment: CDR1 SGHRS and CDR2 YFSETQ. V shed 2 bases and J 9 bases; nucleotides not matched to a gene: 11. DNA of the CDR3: TGCGCCAGCAGCTTAGGCACGACGGGGACAGTGCAGTACTTC. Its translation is CASSLGTTGTVQYF.

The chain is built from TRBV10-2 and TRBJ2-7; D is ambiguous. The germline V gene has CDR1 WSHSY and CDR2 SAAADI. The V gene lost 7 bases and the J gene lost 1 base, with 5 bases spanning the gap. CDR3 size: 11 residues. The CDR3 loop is CASINSYEQYF. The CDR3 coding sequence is TGCGCCAGCATCAATTCCTACGAGCAGTACTTC.

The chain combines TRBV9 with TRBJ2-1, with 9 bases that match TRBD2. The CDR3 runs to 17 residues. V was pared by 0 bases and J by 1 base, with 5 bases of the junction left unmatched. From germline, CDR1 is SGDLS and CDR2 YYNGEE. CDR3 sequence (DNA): TGTGCCAGCAGCGTAGGGGTAGCGGGAGCGTCCTACAATGAGCAGTTCTTC. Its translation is CASSVGVAGASYNEQFF.

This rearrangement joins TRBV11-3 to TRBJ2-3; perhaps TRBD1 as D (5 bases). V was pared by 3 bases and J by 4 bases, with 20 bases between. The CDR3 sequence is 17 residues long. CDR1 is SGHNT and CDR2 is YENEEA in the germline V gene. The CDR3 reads CASSFRAAVGAADTQYF. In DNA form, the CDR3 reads TGTGCCAGCAGCTTCCGGGCCGCGGTTGGGGCCGCAGATACGCAGTATTTT. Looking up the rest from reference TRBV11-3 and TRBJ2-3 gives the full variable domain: EAGVVQSPRYKIIEKKQPVAFWCNPISGHNTLYWYLQNLGQGPELLIRYENEEAVDDSQLPKDRFSAERLKGVDSTLKIQPAELGDSAVYLCASSFRAAVGAADTQYFGPGTRLTVL.

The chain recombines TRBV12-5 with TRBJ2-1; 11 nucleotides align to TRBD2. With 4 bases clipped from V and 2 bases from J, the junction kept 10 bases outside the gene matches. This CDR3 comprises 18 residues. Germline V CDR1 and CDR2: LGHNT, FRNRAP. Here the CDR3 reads CASGSLSGTSGPYNEQFF. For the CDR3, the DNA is TGTGCTAGTGGTTCCCTCTCCGGGACTAGCGGACCCTACAATGAGCAGTTCTTC.

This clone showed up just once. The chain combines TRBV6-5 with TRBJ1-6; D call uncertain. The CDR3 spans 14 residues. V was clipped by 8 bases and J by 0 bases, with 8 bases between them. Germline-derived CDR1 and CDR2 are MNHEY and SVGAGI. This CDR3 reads CASHPSSYNSPLHF. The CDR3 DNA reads TGTGCCAGCCATCCCAGCTCCTATAATTCACCCCTCCACTTT.

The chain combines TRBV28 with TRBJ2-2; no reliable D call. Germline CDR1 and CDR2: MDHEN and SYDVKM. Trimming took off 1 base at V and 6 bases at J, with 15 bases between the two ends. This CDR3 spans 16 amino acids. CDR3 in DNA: TGTGCCAGCAGTTTATTGTCCCTAGGATCGTCCGGGGAGCTGTTTTTT. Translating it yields CASSLLSLGSSGELFF.